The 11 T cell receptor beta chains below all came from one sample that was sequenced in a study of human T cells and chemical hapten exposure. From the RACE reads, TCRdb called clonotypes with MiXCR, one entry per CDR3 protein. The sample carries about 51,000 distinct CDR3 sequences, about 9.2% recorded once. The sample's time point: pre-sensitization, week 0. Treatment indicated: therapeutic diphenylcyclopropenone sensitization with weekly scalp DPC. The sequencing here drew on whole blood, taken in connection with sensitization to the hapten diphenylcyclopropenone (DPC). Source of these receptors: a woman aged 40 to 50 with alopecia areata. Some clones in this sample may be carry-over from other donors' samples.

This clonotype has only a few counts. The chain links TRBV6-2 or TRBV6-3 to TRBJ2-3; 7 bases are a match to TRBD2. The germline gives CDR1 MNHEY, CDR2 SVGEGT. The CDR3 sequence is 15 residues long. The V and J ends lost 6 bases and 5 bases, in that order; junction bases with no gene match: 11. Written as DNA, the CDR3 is TGTGCCAGCAGCAGGGTGCGGGGGTATGGAGATACGCAGTATTTT. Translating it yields CASSRVRGYGDTQYF.

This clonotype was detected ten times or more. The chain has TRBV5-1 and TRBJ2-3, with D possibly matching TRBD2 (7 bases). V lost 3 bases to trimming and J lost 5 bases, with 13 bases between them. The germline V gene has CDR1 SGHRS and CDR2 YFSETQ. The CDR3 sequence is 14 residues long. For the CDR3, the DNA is TGCGCCAGCAGCTCGGGGGGCCCGGAAGATACGCAGTATTTT. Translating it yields CASSSGGPEDTQYF.

In DNA form, the CDR3 reads TGCAGTCTGTGGGGGGTTGGTTACGAGCAGTACTTC. Translation: CSLWGVGYEQYF. The V gene is TRBV20-1, the J gene TRBJ2-7; D perhaps matches TRBD2 (6 bases). Germline CDR1 is DFQATT and CDR2 is SNEGSKA (reference sequence). The CDR3 is 12 amino acids. V was clipped by 8 bases and J by 4 bases, with 15 bases between them.

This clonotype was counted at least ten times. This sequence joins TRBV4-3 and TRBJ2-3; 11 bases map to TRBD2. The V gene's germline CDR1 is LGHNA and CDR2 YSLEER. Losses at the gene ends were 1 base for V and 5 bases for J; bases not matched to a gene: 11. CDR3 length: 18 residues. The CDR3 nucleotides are TGCGCCAGCAGCCAAGCAAGTACGACTAGCGGGGCTATAGATACGCAGTATTTT. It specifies CASSQASTTSGAIDTQYF.

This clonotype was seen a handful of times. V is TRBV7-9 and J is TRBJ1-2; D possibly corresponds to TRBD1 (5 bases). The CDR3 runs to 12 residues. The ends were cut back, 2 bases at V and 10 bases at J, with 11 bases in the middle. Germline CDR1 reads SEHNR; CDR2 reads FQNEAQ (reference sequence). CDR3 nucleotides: TGTGCCAGCAGCTTAATGCAGGGCCTCTACACCTTC. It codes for CASSLMQGLYTF.

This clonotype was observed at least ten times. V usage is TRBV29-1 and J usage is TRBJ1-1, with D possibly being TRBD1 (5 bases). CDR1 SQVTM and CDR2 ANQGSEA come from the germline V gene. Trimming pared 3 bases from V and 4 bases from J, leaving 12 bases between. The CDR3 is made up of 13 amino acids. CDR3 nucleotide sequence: TGCAGCGTTGAGAGCAGGGTGGGCACTGAAGCTTTCTTT. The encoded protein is CSVESRVGTEAFF.

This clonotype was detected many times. CDR3 in DNA: TGTGCCAGTAACTCGCCCGGACAGAGCACAGATACGCAGTATTTT. Encoded protein: CASNSPGQSTDTQYF. V gene TRBV14 combines with J gene TRBJ2-3, with D possibly matching TRBD1 (6 bases). The length of the CDR3 is 15 residues. In germline, CDR1 is SGHDN, CDR2 FVKESK. The ends were cut back, 9 bases at V and 0 bases at J, with 16 bases in the middle.

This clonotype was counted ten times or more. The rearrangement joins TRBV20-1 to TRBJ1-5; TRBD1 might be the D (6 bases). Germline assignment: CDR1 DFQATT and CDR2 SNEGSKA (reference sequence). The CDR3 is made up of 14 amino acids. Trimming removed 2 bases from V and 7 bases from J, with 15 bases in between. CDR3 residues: CSARKGGGGQPQHF. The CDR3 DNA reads TGCAGTGCTAGAAAGGGAGGGGGAGGCCAGCCCCAGCATTTT.

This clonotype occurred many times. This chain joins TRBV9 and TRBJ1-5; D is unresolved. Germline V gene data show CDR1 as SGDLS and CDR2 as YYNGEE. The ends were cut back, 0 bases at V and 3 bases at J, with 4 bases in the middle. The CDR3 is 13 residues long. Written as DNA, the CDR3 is TGTGCCAGCAGCGTAGATGTCAATCAGCCCCAGCATTTT. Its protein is CASSVDVNQPQHF. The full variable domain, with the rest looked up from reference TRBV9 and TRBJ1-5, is DSGVTQTPKHLITATGQRVTLRCSPRSGDLSVYWYQQSLDQGLQFLIQYYNGEERAKGNILERFSAQQFPDLHSELNLSSLELGDSALYFCASSVDVNQPQHFGDGTRLSIL.

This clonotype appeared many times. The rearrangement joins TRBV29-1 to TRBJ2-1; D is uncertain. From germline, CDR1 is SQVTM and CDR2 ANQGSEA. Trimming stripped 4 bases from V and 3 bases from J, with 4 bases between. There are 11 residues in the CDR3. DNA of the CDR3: TGCAGCGTTGTTCTCTACAATGAGCAGTTCTTC. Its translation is CSVVLYNEQFF.

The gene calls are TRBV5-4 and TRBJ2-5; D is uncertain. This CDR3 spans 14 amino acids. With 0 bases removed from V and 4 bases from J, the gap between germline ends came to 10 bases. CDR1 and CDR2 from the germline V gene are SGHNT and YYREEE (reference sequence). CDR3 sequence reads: CASSLDRYRETQYF. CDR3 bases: TGTGCCAGCAGCTTGGACCGCTACAGAGAGACCCAGTACTTC.